These 23 T cell receptor beta chains share one sample of origin, sequenced in a study of blood T cells in healthy people across ages. A second about 7 to 12 cycle PCR used barcoded and J-beta primers. Via MiXCR, TCRdb re-called the 5' RACE reads, giving one row per CDR3 protein. The sample lists about 1,800,000 distinct CDR3 sequences, 28% seen once, with 7.7% in the top ten. Sequencing was carried out using blood. Receptors originate from a woman aged 30 to 39 in good health.

In DNA, the CDR3 is TGTGCCAGCAGCTTGCCGACGGGGATTGTCGATGGCTACACCTTC. It specifies CASSLPTGIVDGYTF. The chain links TRBV7-9 to TRBJ1-2; no firm D call. Germline-derived CDR1 and CDR2 are SEHNR and FQNEAQ (reference sequence). Trimming left V 3 bases short and J 6 bases short, with 17 bases between. This CDR3 spans 15 amino acids. Based on the CDR3 plus reference TRBV7-9 and TRBJ1-2, the full variable domain is DTGVSQNPRHKITKRGQNVTFRCDPISEHNRLYWYRQTLGQGPEFLTYFQNEAQLEKSRLLSDRFSAERPKGSFSTLEIQRTEQGDSAMYLCASSLPTGIVDGYTFGSGTRLTVV.

J is TRBJ1-5 and V is TRBV6-2 or TRBV6-3; D is uncertain. Trimming stripped 6 bases from V and 0 bases from J, with 12 bases between. The CDR3 loop spans 15 amino acids. Germline V gene sequence: CDR1 MNHEY, CDR2 SVGEGT. CDR3 nucleotide sequence: TGTGCCAGCAGCGGGGAAAGTTATAGCAATCAGCCCCAGCATTTT. It codes for CASSGESYSNQPQHF.

This clonotype was recorded at least ten times. This chain links TRBV10-3 with TRBJ2-5; D not certain. The V gene lost 5 bases and the J gene lost 3 bases, with 13 bases spanning the gap. The CDR3 is 14 residues long. Germline CDR1 reads ENHRY; CDR2 reads SYGVKD. The CDR3 nucleotides read TGTGCCATCAGTCGTTCTAACAAGGAAGAGACCCAGTACTTC. It codes for CAISRSNKEETQYF.

The chain combines TRBV29-1 with TRBJ2-2; 10 nucleotides match TRBD2. The CDR3 is 14 residues long. Per germline, CDR1 SQVTM and CDR2 ANQGSEA. Trimming cost V 6 bases and J 1 base; bases outside gene matches: 2. CDR3 sequence (DNA): TGCAGCGTGGCTAGCGGGAGGAACACCGGGGAGCTGTTTTTT. Residues: CSVASGRNTGELFF.

This clonotype was observed many times. The chain employs TRBV27 and TRBJ2-3; TRBD1 matches 7 bases. Germline V gives CDR1 MNHEY, CDR2 SMNVEV (reference sequence). The CDR3 consists of 15 residues. V was clipped by 0 bases and J by 1 base; unmatched bases: 1. The chain's CDR3 is CASSLSGGGTDTQYF. The CDR3 nucleotides read TGTGCCAGCAGTTTATCAGGGGGCGGCACAGATACGCAGTATTTT.

On this clonotype: A much larger clone lies a single base off, so this may be a read error. CDR3 bases: TGTGCCGGCAGAGGGTACTCGGAGACCCAGTACTTC. Protein sequence: CAGRGYSETQYF. The chain couples TRBV7-9 to TRBJ2-5; D is possibly TRBD2 (5 bases). The CDR3 is 12 amino acids. CDR1 is SEHNR and CDR2 is FQNEAQ in the germline V gene (reference sequence).

This clonotype turned up a few times. The V and J genes are TRBV5-1 and TRBJ2-1; D is possibly TRBD1 (6 bases). CDR3 length: 14 residues. Trimming stripped 4 bases from V and 2 bases from J, with 10 bases between. Looked up from germline, CDR1 is SGHRS and CDR2 is YFSETQ. The CDR3, as DNA: TGCGCCAGCAGCACCGGGGACACCTACAATGAGCAGTTCTTC. This codes for CASSTGDTYNEQFF.

This clonotype appeared a few times. The chain uses TRBV7-9 and TRBJ2-4; D gene unclear. Between the trimmed V and J ends, which lost 4 bases and 8 bases, there was a span of 9 bases. The CDR3 loop spans 12 amino acids. Per germline, CDR1 SEHNR and CDR2 FQNEAQ (reference sequence). The DNA for the CDR3 is TGTGCCAGCAGCTCTGCAGGTGACATTCAGTACTTC. Its protein is CASSSAGDIQYF. The whole variable domain, filled in from reference TRBV7-9 and TRBJ2-4, reads DTGVSQNPRHKITKRGQNVTFRCDPISEHNRLYWYRQTLGQGPEFLTYFQNEAQLEKSRLLSDRFSAERPKGSFSTLEIQRTEQGDSAMYLCASSSAGDIQYFGAGTRLSVL.

This clonotype came up a few times. The chain couples TRBV12-5 to TRBJ1-4; D remains unclear. V was clipped by 1 base and J by 0 bases, with 9 bases between them. The CDR3 covers 16 residues. The germline CDR1 and CDR2 sequences are LGHNT and FRNRAP. Written as DNA, the CDR3 is TGTGCTAGTGGTTTGGGAAGAGTTGCAACTAATGAAAAACTGTTTTTT. Translated: CASGLGRVATNEKLFF.

This clonotype has only a few counts. This rearrangement joins TRBV5-1 to TRBJ2-1; the D gene could be TRBD1 or TRBD2 (5 bases each). CDR3 size: 14 residues. Germline V gives CDR1 SGHRS, CDR2 YFSETQ. Trimming cost V 2 bases and J 8 bases, with 14 bases left between them. The CDR3 DNA reads TGCGCCAGCAGCTTAACCGGGGCAGCCGATGAGCAGTTCTTC. Protein sequence: CASSLTGAADEQFF.

Notes on this clonotype: A read error is possible here, since a much larger clone lies one base away. This sequence joins TRBV7-2 and TRBJ2-4; tentatively, D is TRBD1 (7 bases). V lost 5 bases and J lost 13, with 21 bases in between. In germline, CDR1 is SGHTA, CDR2 FQGNSA. The CDR3 is 14 amino acids. The CDR3 sequence: CASSPIQGGVEQYF. The CDR3 coding sequence is TGTGCCAGCAGCCCGATCCAGGGGGGTGTTGAGCAGTACTTC.

On this clonotype: The junction differs from germline at one of its ends, possibly a read error. Here the CDR3 reads CAISEGKGQRDYGQYF. As DNA, the CDR3 is TGTGCCATCAGTGAGGGAAAAGGACAACGGGACTACGGGCAGTACTTC. The chain recombines TRBV10-3 with TRBJ2-7; 7 nucleotides line up with TRBD2. Germline V gene sequence: CDR1 ENHRY, CDR2 SYGVKD. CDR3 size: 16 residues.

This clonotype came up a few times. The V call is TRBV20-1, the J call TRBJ2-7; 12 bases agree with TRBD2. Germline CDR1 reads DFQATT; CDR2 reads SNEGSKA (reference sequence). Trimming removed 5 bases from V and 2 bases from J; junction bases left unmatched: 1. The CDR3 is made up of 13 amino acids. The CDR3 spells CSAASGGAYEQYF. The CDR3 DNA is TGCAGTGCTGCTAGCGGGGGGGCCTACGAGCAGTACTTC.

The sample holds a few counts of this clonotype. The chain carries TRBV20-1 and TRBJ1-2, with 8 bases lining up with TRBD1. Trimming cost V 3 bases and J 5 bases; bases outside gene matches: 5. CDR1 is DFQATT and CDR2 is SNEGSKA in the germline V gene (reference sequence). This CDR3 is built from 13 residues. The CDR3 reads CSARDRAYYGYTF. CDR3 bases: TGCAGTGCTAGGGACAGGGCTTATTATGGCTACACCTTC.

The rearrangement uses TRBV27 and TRBJ2-1; TRBD2 matches at 11 bases. The germline V gene has CDR1 MNHEY and CDR2 SMNVEV (reference sequence). The CDR3 loop spans 15 amino acids. V lost 5 bases to trimming and J lost 7 bases; unmatched junction nucleotides: 7. The CDR3 is CASSVSGGAKNEQFF. CDR3 DNA sequence: TGTGCCAGCAGTGTTAGCGGGGGGGCTAAGAATGAGCAGTTCTTC.

Many counts were recorded for this clonotype. The chain links TRBV20-1 to TRBJ2-1, with 12 bases fitting TRBD2. V shed 6 bases, J shed 6 bases, and the junction held 6 bases outside the gene matches. Germline CDR1 DFQATT, CDR2 SNEGSKA (reference sequence). The CDR3 runs to 14 residues. The CDR3 here is CSAASGRASNEQFF. The CDR3 DNA is TGCAGTGCAGCTAGCGGGAGGGCCAGCAATGAGCAGTTCTTC.

The chain carries TRBV6-5 and TRBJ2-4, with 10 bases identical to TRBD1. The germline V gene has CDR1 MNHEY and CDR2 SVGAGI. This CDR3 region has 15 residues. V shed 5 bases and J 13 bases; nucleotides not matched to a gene: 14. CDR3 region: CASSDDRGPYNEQYF. In DNA, the CDR3 is TGTGCCAGCAGTGACGACAGGGGGCCTTACAATGAGCAGTACTTC.

At least ten counts were recorded for this clonotype. The V and J genes are TRBV12-3 or TRBV12-4 and TRBJ1-2; TRBD1 is a possible D gene (6 bases). This CDR3 spans 11 amino acids. V was clipped by 6 bases and J by 7 bases, with 9 bases between them. The CDR3 nucleotides read TGTGCCAGCAGCTACAGGGTTGGCTACACCTTC. Amino acids: CASSYRVGYTF.

This clonotype was counted at least ten times. This sequence joins TRBV27 and TRBJ2-7; TRBD1 is a possible D gene (5 bases). The CDR3 sequence is 15 residues long. Germline V CDR1 and CDR2: MNHEY, SMNVEV (reference sequence). V lost 5 bases and J 0 bases, leaving 14 bases between the germline ends. DNA of the CDR3: TGTGCCAGCAGTCTACTCCAGGGCCCCTCCTACGAGCAGTACTTC. This encodes CASSLLQGPSYEQYF.

There are a few counts of this clonotype. The V call is TRBV5-1, the J call TRBJ2-7, with D possibly being TRBD2 (5 bases). V was cut by 4 bases and J by 5 bases, with 16 bases left in between. Germline assignment: CDR1 SGHRS and CDR2 YFSETQ. This CDR3 is 14 amino acids long. CDR3 bases: TGCGCCAGCAGCCCCGGAGGTCCCTCAAACGAGCAGTACTTC. Translated: CASSPGGPSNEQYF.

This chain joins TRBV7-2 and TRBJ2-3; a weak D match, TRBD1 (5 bases). The V gene's germline CDR1 is SGHTA and CDR2 FQGNSA. The CDR3 is made up of 15 amino acids. Between the trimmed V and J ends, which lost 5 bases and 4 bases, there was a span of 16 bases. Written as DNA, the CDR3 is TGTGCCAGCAGCCCGCAGGGCCAGTTAGCAGATACGCAGTATTTT. Amino acids: CASSPQGQLADTQYF.

This chain uses TRBV28 with TRBJ1-1; TRBD1 matches 7 bases. CDR3 length equals 12 residues. J lost 1 base, V lost 9 bases, and 2 bases had no gene match. Germline CDR1 reads MDHEN; CDR2 reads SYDVKM. The CDR3 loop is CARNRGNTEAFF. The CDR3 DNA reads TGTGCCAGGAACAGGGGGAACACTGAAGCTTTCTTT.

This clonotype has ten or more counts. The V and J genes are TRBV18 and TRBJ2-5; 10 nucleotides agree with TRBD2. The CDR3 runs 16 residues. CDR1 and CDR2 (germline): KGHSH, LQKENI. The V and J ends lost 5 bases and 3 bases, in that order; junction bases with no gene match: 9. DNA for the CDR3: TGTGCCAGCTCAACACGAACTAGCGGGGCTGAAGAGACCCAGTACTTC. It encodes CASSTRTSGAEETQYF.